The 13 T cell receptor beta chains below come from one sample, sequenced in a study of a mutant IDH1 vaccine in newly diagnosed glioma. Their specific antigens are unknown. Method: immunoSEQ multiplex PCR; TCRdb's copy keeps in-frame clones and lacks some. The sample records approximately 43,000 clones, more than 80% being singletons. Documented time point: week 35, safety follow-up. Vaccine doses each comprised 300 ug of mutant IDH1 20-mer peptide, with topical imiquimod. Sample: PBMCs, taken from a glioma patient whose treatment included an IDH1 peptide vaccine. All receptors come from a man aged 35 to 55 with glioma.

This chain connects TRBV5-1 to TRBJ2-5; no clear D. The CDR3 runs to 14 residues. V lost 0 bases to trimming and J lost 5 bases, with 11 bases between them. The germline gives CDR1 SGHRS, CDR2 YFSETQ. The CDR3 DNA reads TGCGCCAGCAGCTTGGTAGCCTCTGCGGAGACCCAGTACTTC. The encoded protein is CASSLVASAETQYF.

This rearrangement joins TRBV6-1 to TRBJ2-1; 14 bases agree with TRBD2. This CDR3 spans 15 amino acids. Germline V gene lookup returns CDR1 MNHNS and CDR2 SASEGT. V was clipped by 8 bases and J by 5 bases; unmatched bases: 5. The CDR3 coding sequence is TGTGCCAGCCAGGGACTAGCGGGAGTGAACAATGAGCAGTTCTTC. Amino acid sequence: CASQGLAGVNNEQFF.

This chain joins TRBV6-4 and TRBJ2-3; possibly TRBD2 for D (6 bases). V lost 3 bases and J 5 bases, leaving 9 bases between the germline ends. Germline V CDR1 and CDR2: MRHNA, SNTAGT. This CDR3 has 13 residues. The CDR3 nucleotides are TGTGCCAGCAGTGAAAGGGACTTAGATACGCAGTATTTT. It encodes CASSERDLDTQYF.

The chain employs TRBV5-6 and TRBJ2-3; D unclear. V dropped 1 base and J dropped 0 bases, with 9 bases sitting between them. CDR1 and CDR2 (germline): SGHDT, YYEEEE. The CDR3 totals 15 residues. CDR3 DNA sequence: TGTGCCAGCAGCTTGAGACGAACCAGCACAGATACGCAGTATTTT. Translated: CASSLRRTSTDTQYF.

The rearrangement links TRBV27 to TRBJ2-1; tentative D call: TRBD2 (6 bases). The CDR3 sequence is 21 residues long. Trimming removed 5 bases from V and 0 bases from J, with 29 bases in between. CDR1 MNHEY and CDR2 SMNVEV come from the germline V gene (reference sequence). Here the CDR3 DNA reads TGTGCCAGCAGTCAAATAAGCCGGGACTCTAGCTCCCTTCTCTCCTACAATGAGCAGTTCTTC. It translates to CASSQISRDSSSLLSYNEQFF.

This rearrangement joins TRBV27 to TRBJ2-3; 13 nucleotides line up with TRBD2. Trimming took 7 bases from V and 10 from J; bases not matched to a gene: 8. This CDR3 has 14 amino acids. Germline values: CDR1 MNHEY, CDR2 SMNVEV (reference sequence). The CDR3 region has the DNA TGTGCCAGCATCTCGACTAGCGGGAGGACGGCGCAGTATTTT. This sequence encodes CASISTSGRTAQYF.

Written as DNA, the CDR3 is TGTGCCAGCTCACCCCGGGCACTAGCGGACTACAATGAGCAGTTCTTC. It encodes CASSPRALADYNEQFF. The rearrangement joins TRBV18 to TRBJ2-1; 8 bases fit TRBD2. The germline V gene has CDR1 KGHSH and CDR2 LQKENI. This CDR3 comprises 16 residues. V trimming: 3 bases; J trimming: 3 bases; junction bases outside the gene matches: 7. The variable domain in full, with the rest retrieved from reference TRBV18 and TRBJ2-1, is NAGVMQNPRHLVRRRGQEARLRCSPMKGHSHVYWYRQLPEEGLKFMVYLQKENIIDESGMPKERFSAEFPKEGPSILRIQQVVRGDSAAYFCASSPRALADYNEQFFGPGTRLTVL.

V is TRBV4-2 and J is TRBJ1-4, with no clear D. The V and J ends lost 0 bases and 1 base respectively, with 12 bases between them. Germline CDR1 reads LGHNA; CDR2 reads YNFKEQ. CDR3 length: 17 amino acids. CDR3 in amino acids: CASSQEGFGGTNEKLFF. The CDR3 DNA follows: TGTGCCAGCAGCCAAGAAGGATTTGGTGGAACTAATGAAAAACTGTTTTTT.

This chain uses TRBV5-5 with TRBJ1-4; D gene uncertain. The V gene lost 1 base and the J gene lost 8 bases, with 15 bases spanning the gap. From germline, CDR1 is SGHKS and CDR2 YYEKEE (reference sequence). The CDR3 consists of 15 residues. CDR3 residues: CASSLSGDLGEKLFF. CDR3 DNA: TGTGCCAGCAGCTTGTCAGGAGATCTAGGGGAAAAACTGTTTTTT.

This chain links TRBV28 with TRBJ2-1; TRBD1 matches 11 bases. CDR3 length equals 15 residues. V shed 6 bases and J 6 bases; nucleotides not matched to a gene: 7. The germline gives CDR1 MDHEN, CDR2 SYDVKM. The CDR3 reads CASSLGQGAVNEQFF. The CDR3 DNA reads as TGTGCCAGCAGCCTCGGACAGGGGGCGGTCAATGAGCAGTTCTTC.

The gene calls are TRBV10-3 and TRBJ1-2, with 8 bases that match TRBD1. This CDR3 has 15 amino acids. Germline V lookup: CDR1 ENHRY, CDR2 SYGVKD. J gave up 8 bases and V 1 base, and 9 bases lay outside the gene matches. The CDR3 nucleotides read TGTGCCATCAGTGAGTTCTTGGACAGGGCGAACGGCTACACCTTC. Its translation is CAISEFLDRANGYTF.

V usage is TRBV5-4 and J usage is TRBJ2-5, with 8 positions matching TRBD1. V was pared by 2 bases and J by 4 bases, with 4 bases of the junction left unmatched. Germline CDR1 SGHNT, CDR2 YYREEE (reference sequence). The CDR3 consists of 14 residues. CDR3 residues: CASSFQGARETQYF. The CDR3 DNA follows: TGTGCCAGCAGCTTCCAGGGGGCTCGAGAGACCCAGTACTTC.

The chain carries TRBV9 and TRBJ2-7; 9 positions match TRBD1. Germline CDR1 reads SGDLS; CDR2 reads YYNGEE. With V trimmed by 3 bases and J by 3 bases, 4 bases remained unmatched. The CDR3 spans 14 residues. CDR3 nucleotide sequence: TGTGCCAGCAGCGCGAGGGACAGGGTCTACGAGCAGTACGTC. Translation gives CASSARDRVYEQYV.